These T cell receptor beta chains were read from a single sample in a study of T cells in Graves' hyperthyroidism and ophthalmopathy. One entry per CDR3 protein, called by TCRdb with MiXCR from the multiplex PCR reads. The table shows about 760,000 distinct CDR3 sequences, with 35% occurring only once. Material: blood. All receptors come from a woman in her 40s with Graves' hyperthyroidism. The CDR3 runs from the conserved cysteine through the conserved F or W. D genes are given only for firm matches. A row's size may be missing; if present it is once, few, many or a size class.

NA	TRBV7-9	NA	TRBJ1-1	CASSRTGPTEAFF	TGTGCCAGCAGCCGAACAGGGCCCACTGAAGCTTTCTTT
NA	TRBV20-1	NA	TRBJ1-2	CSASPKRTAFNYGYTF	TGCAGTGCTAGCCCTAAACGGACAGCCTTCAACTATGGCTACACCTTC
NA	TRBV29-1	TRBD1	TRBJ1-6	CSVVTGAAPLHF	TGCAGCGTCGTAACAGGGGCAGCACCCCTCCACTTT
many	TRBV10-1	NA	TRBJ1-1	CASMGSGQLEAFF	TGCGCCAGCATGGGGTCAGGACAGCTTGAAGCTTTCTTT
NA	TRBV3-1	NA	TRBJ1-1	CASSPRAMNTEAFF	TGTGCCAGCAGCCCAAGGGCTATGAACACTGAAGCTTTCTTT
many	TRBV29-1	NA	TRBJ1-1	CSVVRGRENTEAFF	TGCAGCGTGGTTAGGGGCAGAGAGAACACTGAAGCTTTCTTT
many	TRBV13	TRBD2	TRBJ2-5	CASSPAGLRPQETQYF	TGTGCCAGCAGCCCCGCGGGACTAAGACCCCAAGAGACCCAGTACTTC
few	TRBV6-4	TRBD2	TRBJ2-7	CASSDHPGGNYEQYF	TGTGCCAGCAGTGACCATCCGGGAGGGAACTACGAGCAGTACTTC
NA	TRBV4-3	NA	TRBJ1-3	CASSQVTSGNTIYF	TGCGCCAGCAGCCAAGTTACGAGCGGAAACACCATATATTTT
few	TRBV2	NA	TRBJ1-1	CASSSRSFAGAFF	TGTGCCAGCAGTTCAAGGTCCTTCGCTGGAGCTTTCTTT
NA	TRBV19	TRBD1	TRBJ2-2	CASSRRLGTANTGELFF	TGTGCCAGTAGTAGACGTCTCGGGACAGCGAACACCGGGGAGCTGTTTTTT
many	TRBV7-9	NA	TRBJ1-2	CASSLDGAAGYTF	TGTGCCAGCAGCTTAGATGGGGCGGCTGGCTACACCTTC
many	TRBV20-1	NA	TRBJ1-1	CSARDGSEAFF	TGCAGTGCTAGAGATGGGAGTGAAGCTTTCTTT
NA	TRBV7-9	NA	TRBJ1-2	CASSGPGVGFSGYTF	TGTGCCAGCAGCGGGCCAGGGGTAGGGTTTAGCGGCTACACCTTC
many	TRBV5-1	NA	TRBJ1-6	CASSRGTALGDPPLHF	TGCGCCAGCAGCAGGGGGACCGCCTTGGGCGATCCACCCCTCCACTTT
few	TRBV27	NA	TRBJ1-6	CASKMANNSPLHF	TGTGCCAGCAAGATGGCTAATAATTCACCCCTCCACTTT
many	TRBV9	NA	TRBJ2-7	CASSVGPSPYEQYF	TGTGCCAGCAGCGTAGGTCCTAGCCCCTACGAGCAGTACTTC
many	TRBV7-2	NA	TRBJ1-1	CASSSTRDTEAFF	TGTGCCAGCAGCTCTACCCGGGACACTGAAGCTTTCTTT
NA	TRBV29-1	TRBD1	TRBJ2-3	CSVRDRGSTDTQYF	TGCAGCGTTCGGGACAGGGGAAGCACAGATACGCAGTATTTT
NA	TRBV28	NA	TRBJ2-7	CASTLNYDQYF	TGTGCCAGCACCCTAAACTACGACCAGTACTTC
many	TRBV19	NA	TRBJ1-4	CASSTRWGTNEKLFF	TGTGCCAGTTCAACCCGGTGGGGAACTAATGAAAAACTGTTTTTT
NA	TRBV7-9	TRBD2	TRBJ2-4	CASSLAGGVNIQYF	TGTGCCAGCAGCTTAGCGGGGGGGGTAAACATTCAGTACTTC
NA	TRBV19	TRBD1	TRBJ2-3	CASTIGGQETDTQYF	TGTGCCAGTACCATAGGGGGACAGGAGACAGATACGCAGTATTTT
NA	TRBV5-1	NA	TRBJ1-4	CASSLSPGNFANEKLFF	TGCGCCAGCAGCTTGTCCCCAGGGAATTTCGCTAATGAAAAACTGTTTTTT
many	TRBV7-9	NA	TRBJ1-2	CASSLASASSGYTF	TGTGCCAGCAGCTTAGCATCGGCGTCCTCCGGCTACACCTTC
NA	TRBV5-5	NA	TRBJ1-2	CASSLEDSRYTF	TGTGCCAGCAGCTTAGAGGACAGCCGCTACACCTTC
once	TRBV6-5	TRBD1	TRBJ2-7	CASSKGTGLYEQYF	TGTGCCAGCAGTAAAGGGACAGGCCTCTACGAGCAGTACTTC
many	TRBV5-1	TRBD1	TRBJ2-7	CASSLGDRVGEQYF	TGCGCCAGCAGCTTGGGAGACAGGGTCGGAGAGCAGTACTTC
many	TRBV29-1	NA	TRBJ1-1	CSVRQPEAFF	TGCAGCGTTCGACAGCCTGAAGCTTTCTTT
NA	TRBV2	NA	TRBJ1-5	CASSDTYDSNQPQHF	TGTGCCAGCAGTGATACCTATGATAGCAATCAGCCCCAGCATTTT
NA	TRBV20-1	TRBD1	TRBJ1-2	CSAKTSGQGFGYTF	TGCAGTGCTAAAACCTCGGGACAGGGCTTCGGCTACACCTTC
NA	TRBV5-4	NA	TRBJ1-2	CASSVVSRRYGYTF	TGTGCCAGCTCGGTTGTATCTCGTCGCTATGGCTACACCTTC
many	TRBV20-1	NA	TRBJ1-3	CSARRGSANTIYF	TGCAGTGCTAGACGGGGTTCTGCAAACACCATATATTTT
many	TRBV20-1	NA	TRBJ2-7	CSASLSNYEQYF	TGCAGTGCTAGTTTGTCCAACTACGAGCAGTACTTC
many	TRBV25-1	NA	TRBJ1-3	CAISPRGRNTIYF	TGTGCCATCTCCCCCAGGGGCAGAAACACCATATATTTT
NA	TRBV6-1	TRBD1	TRBJ2-7	CASSYSKDRGSYEQYF	TGTGCCAGCAGTTACTCGAAAGACAGGGGTTCCTACGAGCAGTACTTC
NA	TRBV29-1	TRBD2	TRBJ2-1	CSVERTSGSYDADEQFF	TGCAGCGTTGAAAGAACTAGCGGGAGCTATGATGCCGATGAGCAGTTCTTC
NA	TRBV12-3/TRBV12-4	NA	TRBJ2-2	CASSLNPEGARTGELFF	TGTGCCAGCAGTTTAAATCCGGAAGGGGCGCGGACCGGGGAGCTGTTTTTT
few	TRBV12-3/TRBV12-4	NA	TRBJ1-2	CASSLFAYYGYTF	TGTGCCAGCAGTTTATTCGCCTACTATGGCTACACCTTC
many	TRBV6-6	NA	TRBJ2-5	CASRGATDGGETQYF	TGTGCCAGCAGGGGTGCGACAGACGGAGGGGAGACCCAGTACTTC
NA	TRBV10-3	TRBD2	TRBJ2-2	CAISEGLVGGEQFF	TGTGCCATCAGTGAAGGACTAGTAGGAGGGGAGCAGTTTTTT
NA	TRBV6-1	TRBD1	TRBJ2-7	CASSYRGRGLNEQYF	TGTGCCAGCAGTTATAGAGGCAGGGGGCTCAACGAGCAGTACTTC
many	TRBV2	NA	TRBJ1-1	CASSISGFTEAFF	TGTGCCAGCAGTATCTCAGGGTTTACTGAAGCTTTCTTT
NA	TRBV7-9	NA	TRBJ2-2	CASSFGIDTGELFF	TGTGCCAGCAGTTTCGGCATTGACACCGGGGAGCTGTTTTTT
few	TRBV19	NA	TRBJ1-2	CASTPTVWEGYTF	TGTGCCAGTACTCCGACAGTCTGGGAAGGCTACACCTTC
many	TRBV7-8	TRBD1	TRBJ1-1	CASSPPTGSTEAFF	TGTGCCAGCAGCCCGCCGACAGGGAGCACTGAAGCTTTCTTT
many	TRBV7-9	TRBD1	TRBJ1-1	CASSRRGDSKGTEAFF	TGTGCCAGCAGCAGAAGGGGGGACAGCAAGGGTACTGAAGCTTTCTTT
NA	TRBV20-1	TRBD1	TRBJ1-4	CSARPAQGAAGEATNEKLFF	TGCAGTGCCCGACCCGCCCAGGGGGCAGCCGGAGAGGCAACTAATGAAAAACTGTTTTTT
many	TRBV2	TRBD1	TRBJ2-5	CASMGPTGRETQYF	TGTGCCAGCATGGGGCCGACAGGGAGAGAGACCCAGTACTTC
many	TRBV10-3	NA	TRBJ2-5	CAISRQVEETQYF	TGTGCCATCAGTCGACAGGTAGAAGAGACCCAGTACTTC
few	TRBV5-6	NA	TRBJ1-4	CASSNGWKKLFF	TGTGCCAGCAGCAATGGTTGGAAAAAACTGTTTTTT